This T cell receptor (beta chain) came from a study of blood T cell repertoires in COVID-19. Study-level information: PBMCs, B-cell-depleted T cells, or T cells were the source of the cDNA or gDNA that made up the material.

CDR1 is SGDLS and CDR2 is YYNGEE in the germline V gene. The junction had 8 bases not matched to a gene; V was cut back by 3 bases and J by 3 bases. This CDR3 spans 16 amino acids. In the source study's methods: Estimation of nucleated cell counts relied on the amplification of reference gene primers. TCRdb's table, derived via immunoSEQ multiplex PCR, lists solely in-frame clones and lacks some. V and J calls plus clone size are reproduced from that table; the DNA served to infer D and trimming. Here the sample spans 170,000 or so clones, 75% to 80% being singletons. V is TRBV9 and J is TRBJ1-3, with 8 nucleotides matching TRBD1. The sample comprised peripheral blood. This TCR was recovered from a woman in her sixties or seventies with acute or convalescent COVID-19. The CDR3 DNA is TGTGCCAGCAGCGCGGCCGGGACAGGATATGGAAACACCATATATTTT. Translating it yields CASSAAGTGYGNTIYF. Looking up the rest from reference TRBV9 and TRBJ1-3 gives the full variable domain: DSGVTQTPKHLITATGQRVTLRCSPRSGDLSVYWYQQSLDQGLQFLIQYYNGEERAKGNILERFSAQQFPDLHSELNLSSLELGDSALYFCASSAAGTGYGNTIYFGEGSWLTVV.